This paragraph covers one T cell receptor beta chain sequence. The data stem from a study of blood T cell repertoires in COVID-19. Study-wide context: Material from acute and convalescent COVID-19 was sourced from the United States, Italy and Spain. Sources were T cells, B-cell-depleted T cells, or PBMCs; the material itself was cDNA or gDNA.

Assay: immunoSEQ multiplex PCR; the TCRdb copy retains only in-frame clones and omits some. Of approximately 210,000 clones in the sample, around 90% are singletons; the top ten hold around 1.6%. This CDR3 spans 17 amino acids. The germline V and J ends were trimmed by 1 base and 3 bases, with 17 bases remaining between them. CDR1 PRHDT and CDR2 FYEKMQ come from the germline V gene (reference sequence). This clonotype was sampled from a man aged 65 to 85 with acute or convalescent COVID-19. The chain is built from TRBV13 and TRBJ2-3; tentative D call: TRBD1 (5 bases). Specimen: peripheral blood. Here the CDR3 reads CASSLVTGPYKTDTQYF. The CDR3 bases are TGTGCCAGCAGCTTAGTCACAGGTCCCTATAAGACAGATACGCAGTATTTT. Looking up the rest from reference TRBV13 and TRBJ2-3 gives the full variable domain: AAGVIQSPRHLIKEKRETATLKCYPIPRHDTVYWYQQGPGQDPQFLISFYEKMQSDKGSIPDRFSAQQFSDYHSELNMSSLELGDSALYFCASSLVTGPYKTDTQYFGPGTRLTVL.